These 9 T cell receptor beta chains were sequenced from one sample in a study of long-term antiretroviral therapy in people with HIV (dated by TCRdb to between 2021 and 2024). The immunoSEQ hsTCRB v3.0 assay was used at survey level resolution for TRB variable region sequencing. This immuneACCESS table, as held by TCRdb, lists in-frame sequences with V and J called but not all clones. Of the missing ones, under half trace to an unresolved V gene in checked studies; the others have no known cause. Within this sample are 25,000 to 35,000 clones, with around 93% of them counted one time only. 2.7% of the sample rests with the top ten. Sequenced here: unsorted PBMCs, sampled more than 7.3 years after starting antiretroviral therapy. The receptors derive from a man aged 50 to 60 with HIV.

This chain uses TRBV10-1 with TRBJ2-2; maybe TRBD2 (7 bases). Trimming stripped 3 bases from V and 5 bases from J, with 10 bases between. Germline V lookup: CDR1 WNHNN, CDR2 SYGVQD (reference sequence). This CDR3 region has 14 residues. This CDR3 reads CASSDRGGTGELFF. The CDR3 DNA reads TGCGCCAGCAGTGACAGGGGAGGGACCGGGGAGCTGTTTTTT.

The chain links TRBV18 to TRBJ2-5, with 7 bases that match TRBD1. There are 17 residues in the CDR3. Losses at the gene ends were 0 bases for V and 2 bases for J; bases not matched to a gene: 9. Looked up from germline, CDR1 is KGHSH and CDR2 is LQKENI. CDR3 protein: CASSPPGRNRGQETQYF. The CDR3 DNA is TGTGCCAGCTCACCACCAGGACGGAACAGGGGACAAGAGACCCAGTACTTC. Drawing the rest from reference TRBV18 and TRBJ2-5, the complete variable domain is NAGVMQNPRHLVRRRGQEARLRCSPMKGHSHVYWYRQLPEEGLKFMVYLQKENIIDESGMPKERFSAEFPKEGPSILRIQQVVRGDSAAYFCASSPPGRNRGQETQYFGPGTRLLVL.

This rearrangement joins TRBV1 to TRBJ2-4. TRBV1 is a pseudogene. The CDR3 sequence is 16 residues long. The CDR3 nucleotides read TGCACCAGCAGCCAAGTCGGCAGGAAGGACCGGGACCCTCAGTACTTC. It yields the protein CTSSQVGRKDRDPQYF.

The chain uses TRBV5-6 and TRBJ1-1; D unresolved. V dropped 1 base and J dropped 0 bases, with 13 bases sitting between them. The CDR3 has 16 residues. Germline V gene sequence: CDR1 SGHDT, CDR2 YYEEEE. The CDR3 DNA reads TGTGCCAGCAGCTTGTCCCACAGTTCTTTGAACACTGAAGCTTTCTTT. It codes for CASSLSHSSLNTEAFF. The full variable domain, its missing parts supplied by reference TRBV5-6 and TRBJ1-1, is DAGVTQSPTHLIKTRGQQVTLRCSPKSGHDTVSWYQQALGQGPQFIFQYYEEEERQRGNFPDRFSGHQFPNYSSELNVNALLLGDSALYLCASSLSHSSLNTEAFFGQGTRLTVV.

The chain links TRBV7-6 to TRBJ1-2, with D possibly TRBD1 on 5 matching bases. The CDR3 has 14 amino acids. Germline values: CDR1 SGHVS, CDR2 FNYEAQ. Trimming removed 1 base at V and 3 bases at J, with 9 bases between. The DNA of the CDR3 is TGTGCCAGCAGCTTAGGGGGGTCCTACTATGGCTACACCTTC. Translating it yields CASSLGGSYYGYTF.

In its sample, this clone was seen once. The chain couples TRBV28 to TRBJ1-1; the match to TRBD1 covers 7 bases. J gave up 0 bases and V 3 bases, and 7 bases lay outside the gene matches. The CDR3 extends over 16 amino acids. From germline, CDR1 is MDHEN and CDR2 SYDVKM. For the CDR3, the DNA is TGTGCCAGCAGTTTCGGGAGGGGGCTAGTGAACACTGAAGCTTTCTTT. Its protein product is CASSFGRGLVNTEAFF.

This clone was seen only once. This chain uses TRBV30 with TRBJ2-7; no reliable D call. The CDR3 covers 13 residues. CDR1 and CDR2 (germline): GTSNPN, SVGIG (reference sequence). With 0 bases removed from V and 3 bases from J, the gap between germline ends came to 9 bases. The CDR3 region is CAWSVAHIYEQYF. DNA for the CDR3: TGTGCCTGGAGTGTGGCCCATATCTACGAGCAGTACTTC.

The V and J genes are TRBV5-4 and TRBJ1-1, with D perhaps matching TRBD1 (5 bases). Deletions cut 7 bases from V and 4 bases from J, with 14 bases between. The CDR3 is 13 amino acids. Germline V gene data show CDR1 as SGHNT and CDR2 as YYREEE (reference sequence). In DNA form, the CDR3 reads TGTGCCAGCTATCGATTGGGGGGCACTGAAGCTTTCTTT. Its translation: CASYRLGGTEAFF.

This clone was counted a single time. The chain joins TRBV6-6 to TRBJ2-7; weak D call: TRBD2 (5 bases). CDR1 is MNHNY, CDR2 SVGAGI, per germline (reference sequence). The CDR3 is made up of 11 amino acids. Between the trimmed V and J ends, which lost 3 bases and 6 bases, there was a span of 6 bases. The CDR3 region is CASSYRGEQYF. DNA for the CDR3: TGTGCCAGCAGTTATCGGGGCGAGCAGTACTTC.